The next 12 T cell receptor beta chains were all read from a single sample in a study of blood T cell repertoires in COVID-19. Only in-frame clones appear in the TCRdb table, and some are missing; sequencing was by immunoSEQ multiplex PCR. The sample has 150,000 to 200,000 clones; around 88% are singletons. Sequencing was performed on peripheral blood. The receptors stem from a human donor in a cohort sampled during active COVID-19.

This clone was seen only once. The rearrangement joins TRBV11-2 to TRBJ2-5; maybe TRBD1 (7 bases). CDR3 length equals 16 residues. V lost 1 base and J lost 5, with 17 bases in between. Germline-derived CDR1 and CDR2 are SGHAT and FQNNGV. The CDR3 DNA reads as TGTGCCAGCAGCTTAGTAGGAGGGGGCATGCGTGAGACCCAGTACTTC. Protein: CASSLVGGGMRETQYF.

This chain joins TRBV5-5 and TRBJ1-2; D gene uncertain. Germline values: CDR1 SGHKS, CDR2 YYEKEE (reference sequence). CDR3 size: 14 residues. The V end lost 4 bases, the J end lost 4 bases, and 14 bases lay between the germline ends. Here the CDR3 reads CASSQTAGTYGYTF. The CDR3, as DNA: TGTGCCAGCAGCCAAACAGCGGGTACCTATGGCTACACCTTC. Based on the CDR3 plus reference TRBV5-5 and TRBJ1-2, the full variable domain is DAGVTQSPTHLIKTRGQQVTLRCSPISGHKSVSWYQQVLGQGPQFIFQYYEKEERGRGNFPDRFSARQFPNYSSELNVNALLLGDSALYLCASSQTAGTYGYTFGSGTRLTVV.

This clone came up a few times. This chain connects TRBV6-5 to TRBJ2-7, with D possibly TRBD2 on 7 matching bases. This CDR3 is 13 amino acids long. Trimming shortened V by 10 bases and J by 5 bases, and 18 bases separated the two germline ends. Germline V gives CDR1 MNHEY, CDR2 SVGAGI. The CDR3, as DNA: TGTGCCACCCGACAGATAGGGGGGGACGAGCAGTACTTC. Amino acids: CATRQIGGDEQYF.

CDR3 nucleotides: TGTGCCAGTCACTCACCGGGACTAGCGGGAGCCTTCTACGAGCAGTACTTC. Protein: CASHSPGLAGAFYEQYF. This chain joins TRBV28 and TRBJ2-7, with 14 bases that match TRBD2. This CDR3 region has 17 residues. Per germline, CDR1 MDHEN and CDR2 SYDVKM. Germline trimming cut 9 bases from V and 3 bases from J; bases unmatched to any gene: 13.

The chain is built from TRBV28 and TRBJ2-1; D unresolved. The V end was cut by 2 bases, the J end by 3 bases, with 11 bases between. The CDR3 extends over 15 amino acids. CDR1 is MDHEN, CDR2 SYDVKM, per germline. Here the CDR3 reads CASSLAPRSYNEQFF. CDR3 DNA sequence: TGTGCCAGCAGTTTAGCGCCTCGGAGCTACAATGAGCAGTTCTTC. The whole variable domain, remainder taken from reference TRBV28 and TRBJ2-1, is DVKVTQSSRYLVKRTGEKVFLECVQDMDHENMFWYRQDPGLGLRLIYFSYDVKMKEKGDIPEGYSVSREKKERFSLILESASTNQTSMYLCASSLAPRSYNEQFFGPGTRLTVL.

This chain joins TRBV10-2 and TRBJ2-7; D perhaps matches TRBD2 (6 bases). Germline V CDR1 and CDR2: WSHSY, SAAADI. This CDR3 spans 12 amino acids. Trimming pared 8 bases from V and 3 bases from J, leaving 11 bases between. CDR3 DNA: TGCGCCAGCTCTGGGCGGGGCTACGAGCAGTACTTC. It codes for CASSGRGYEQYF.

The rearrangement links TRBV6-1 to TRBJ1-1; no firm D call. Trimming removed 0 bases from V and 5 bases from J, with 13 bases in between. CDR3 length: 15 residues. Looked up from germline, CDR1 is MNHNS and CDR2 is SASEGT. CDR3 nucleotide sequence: TGTGCCAGCAGTGAAGCTACCTCACCGGGGACTGAAGCTTTCTTT. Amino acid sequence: CASSEATSPGTEAFF.

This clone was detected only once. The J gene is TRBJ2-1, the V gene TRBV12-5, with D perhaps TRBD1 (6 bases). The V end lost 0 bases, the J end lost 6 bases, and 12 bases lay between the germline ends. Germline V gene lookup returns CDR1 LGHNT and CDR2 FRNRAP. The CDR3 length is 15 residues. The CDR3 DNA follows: TGTGCTAGTGGTTTGGTACAGGGTGGGATCAATGAGCAGTTCTTC. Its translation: CASGLVQGGINEQFF.

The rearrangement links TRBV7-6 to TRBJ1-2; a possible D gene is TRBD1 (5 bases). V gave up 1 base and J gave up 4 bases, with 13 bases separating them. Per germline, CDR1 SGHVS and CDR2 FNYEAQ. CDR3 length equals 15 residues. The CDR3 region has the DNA TGTGCCAGCAGCTTAGAGGCAGGGCCTGTCTATGGCTACACCTTC. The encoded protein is CASSLEAGPVYGYTF.

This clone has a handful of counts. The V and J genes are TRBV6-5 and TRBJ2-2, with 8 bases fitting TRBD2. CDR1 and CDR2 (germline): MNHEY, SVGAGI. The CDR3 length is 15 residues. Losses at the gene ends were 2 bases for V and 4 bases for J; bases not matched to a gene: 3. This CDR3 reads CASSYTGGFTGELFF. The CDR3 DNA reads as TGTGCCAGCAGTTACACGGGAGGGTTCACCGGGGAGCTGTTTTTT.

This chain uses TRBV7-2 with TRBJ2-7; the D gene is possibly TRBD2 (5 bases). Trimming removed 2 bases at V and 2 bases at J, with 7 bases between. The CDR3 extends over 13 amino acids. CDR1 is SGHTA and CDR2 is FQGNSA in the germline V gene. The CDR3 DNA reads TGTGCCAGCAGCTTACGGGATCCCTACGAGCAGTACTTC. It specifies CASSLRDPYEQYF. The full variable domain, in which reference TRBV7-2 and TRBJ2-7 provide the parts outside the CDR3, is GAGVSQSPSNKVTEKGKDVELRCDPISGHTALYWYRQSLGQGLEFLIYFQGNSAPDKSGLPSDRFSAERTGGSVSTLTIQRTQQEDSAVYLCASSLRDPYEQYFGPGTRLTVT.

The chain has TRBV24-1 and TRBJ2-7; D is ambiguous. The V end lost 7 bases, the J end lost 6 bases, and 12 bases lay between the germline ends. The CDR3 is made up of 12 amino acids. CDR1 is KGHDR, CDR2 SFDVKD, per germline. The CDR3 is CATSDRVGEQYF. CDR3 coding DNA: TGTGCCACCAGCGATCGGGTAGGCGAGCAGTACTTC.